This TCR beta chain was sequenced during a study of regulatory T cells in long-lasting Graves disease. Study-wide results and caveats: TRBV28, TRBJ1-2 and TRBJ2-5 emerged as the favored segments in persistent disease.

Arm-PCR of CDR3 regions and iRepertoire HTBI primers were used to build TCR beta libraries. MiXCR, run by TCRdb on the multiplex PCR reads, gives a single entry per CDR3 protein. In the table there are about 430,000 distinct CDR3 sequences, around 23% of which are singletons. The table lists this clonotype with a few counts. Its target is not known. Trimming cost V 4 bases and J 6 bases; bases outside gene matches: 10. Per the germline V gene, CDR1 is SGHNT and CDR2 is YYREEE (reference sequence). The CDR3 covers 14 residues. Time point meaning: persistent/refractory GD, antithyroid drugs over 5 years with positive TRAb. PBMCs were the source of the RNA used for TCR sequencing. Clinicians diagnosed Graves' disease using American Thyroid Association guidelines.

The sample consisted of peripheral blood mononuclear cells (PBMCs), taken when the disease was refractory, from a patient treated with antithyroid drugs. This receptor was obtained from a female donor with Graves disease. The chain joins TRBV5-4 to TRBJ2-7; TRBD2 agrees at 7 bases. Written as DNA, the CDR3 is TGTGCCAGCAGCCCAAAGGGAGGGAACCTCGAGCAGTACTTC. Encoded protein: CASSPKGGNLEQYF.